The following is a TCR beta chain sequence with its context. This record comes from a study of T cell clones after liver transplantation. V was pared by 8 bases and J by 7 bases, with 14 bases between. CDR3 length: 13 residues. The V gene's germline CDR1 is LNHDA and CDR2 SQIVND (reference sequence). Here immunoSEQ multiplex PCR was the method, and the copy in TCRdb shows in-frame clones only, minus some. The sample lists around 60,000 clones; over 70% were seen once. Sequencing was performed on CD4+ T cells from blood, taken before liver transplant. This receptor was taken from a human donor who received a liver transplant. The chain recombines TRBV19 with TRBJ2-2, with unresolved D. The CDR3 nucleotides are TGTGCCAGTCGTTCGTTCTACGTCGGGGAGCTGTTTTTT. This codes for CASRSFYVGELFF.